The 29 T cell receptor beta chains in this list originate from one sample, sequenced in a study of T cell clonality in common variable immunodeficiency. TCRdb's copy holds only in-frame clones and misses some; the assay was immunoSEQ multiplex PCR. The specimen has tens of thousands of clones, none found just once. The material sequenced was peripheral blood mononuclear cells. The receptors were gathered from a person aged 18-70 years in good health.

Many counts were recorded for this clone. The read gets to within 3 residues of the CDR3 end, and the germline J gene fills in the rest. The V and J genes are TRBV12-5 and TRBJ2-5; TRBD1 matches 10 bases. This CDR3 is 15 amino acids long. J gave up 0 bases and V 6 bases, and 4 bases lay outside the gene matches. CDR1 is LGHNT and CDR2 is FRNRAP in the germline V gene. CDR3 sequence reads: CASGKGQGYQETQYF. CDR3 DNA, as far as it was read: TGTGCTAGTGGGAAGGGACAGGGGTACCAAGAGACC.

This clone was picked up many times. The read terminates 3 residues ahead of where the CDR3 ends, so the germline J gene completes it. The rearrangement links TRBV12-3 or TRBV12-4 to TRBJ2-7; TRBD2 matches at 9 bases. This CDR3 has 17 residues. Trimming cost V 0 bases and J 2 bases; bases outside gene matches: 8. The CDR3 spells CASSLAPLGGRAYEQYF. The covered CDR3 bases are TGTGCCAGCAGTTTAGCCCCGTTGGGCGGGAGGGCCTACGAG.

This clone has ten or more counts. From the germline J gene comes the end of the CDR3, since the read stops 3 residues before it. This chain joins TRBV28 and TRBJ2-5, with 10 bases fitting TRBD2. This CDR3 spans 15 amino acids. V gave up 5 bases and J gave up 2 bases; unmatched junction bases: 5. Per germline, CDR1 MDHEN and CDR2 SYDVKM. The CDR3: CASSLLAGSQETQYF. The sequenced part of the CDR3 DNA is TGTGCCAGCAGTCTACTAGCGGGATCTCAAGAGACC.

About this clone itself: The CDR3 end falls 3 residues outside the read, so it is completed with the germline J gene. The gene calls are TRBV20-1 and TRBJ2-7, with 9 bases identical to TRBD1. The CDR3 runs 12 residues. Germline CDR1 is DFQATT and CDR2 is SNEGSKA (reference sequence). Trimming cost V 5 bases and J 5 bases; bases outside gene matches: 4. The sequenced part of the CDR3 DNA is TGCAGTGCTTGGGACAGGGTCCACGAG. Encoded protein: CSAWDRVHE. The CDR3 as a whole reads CSAWDRVHEQYF.

This clone was seen ten or more times. With the read ending 3 residues before the CDR3 end, the germline J gene is used to fill in that end. The V gene is TRBV19, the J gene TRBJ1-5; 7 bases match TRBD1. This CDR3 spans 14 amino acids. CDR1 and CDR2 from the germline V gene are LNHDA and SQIVND (reference sequence). V gave up 6 bases and J gave up 0 bases; unmatched junction bases: 2. CDR3 sequence reads: CASRGQYSNQPQHF. CDR3 DNA, as far as it was read: TGTGCCAGTAGGGGACAGTATAGCAATCAGCCC.

This clone was counted ten times or more. The read terminates 3 residues before the CDR3 end, so the remaining end is supplied by the germline J gene. The chain is built from TRBV7-2 and TRBJ1-1; tentative D call: TRBD1 (5 bases). CDR3 length: 15 residues. Germline values: CDR1 SGHTA, CDR2 FQGNSA. V shed 1 base and J shed 0 bases, with 9 bases lying between them. CDR3 residues: CASSLGGVVNTEAFF. Partial CDR3 DNA: TGTGCCAGCAGCTTAGGGGGCGTAGTGAACACTGAA.

This clone occurred many times. The read terminates 3 residues before the CDR3 end, so the remaining end is supplied by the germline J gene. The chain has TRBV18 and TRBJ1-5; 7 bases fit TRBD1. The trim removed 4 bases at V and 7 bases at J, leaving 7 bases unmatched. Germline V lookup: CDR1 KGHSH, CDR2 LQKENI. The CDR3 runs to 14 residues. CDR3 bases read: TGTGCCAGCTCACAGGGGGCAGGGGAGCAGCCC. Translating gives CASSQGAGEQP. The entire CDR3 protein reads CASSQGAGEQPQHF.

This clone occurred many times. The sequence runs out 3 residues before the end of the CDR3; the remainder is reconstructed from the germline J gene. V is TRBV7-3 and J is TRBJ2-6, with D possibly TRBD1 on 6 matching bases. This CDR3 is 16 amino acids long. The V gene's germline CDR1 is SGHTA and CDR2 FQGTGA. V was cut by 2 bases and J by 4 bases, with 12 bases left in between. The covered CDR3 bases are TGTGCCAGCAGCTTAGGGTCGGGGACAGGGGCCAACGTC. It codes for CASSLGSGTGANV. The complete CDR3 sequence is CASSLGSGTGANVLTF.

This clone was counted a few times. CDR3 bases read: TGTGCCAGCAGCGGAGACAGGCGAACTAACTATGGC. Its translation is CASSGDRRTNYG. The whole CDR3 sequence reads CASSGDRRTNYGYTF. The chain carries TRBV7-2 and TRBJ1-2; weak D call: TRBD1 (6 bases). The sequenced fragment ends 3 residues before the CDR3 boundary, so the rest is inferred from the germline J gene. Germline V gene lookup returns CDR1 SGHTA and CDR2 FQGNSA. V dropped 5 bases and J dropped 0 bases, with 13 bases sitting between them. The CDR3 has 15 residues.

There are many counts of this clone. The CDR3 end is not reached by the read, which stops 3 residues before it; the germline J gene fills it in. V gene TRBV12-5 combines with J gene TRBJ2-3; D call uncertain. Trimming took off 6 bases at V and 4 bases at J, with 5 bases between the two ends. From germline, CDR1 is LGHNT and CDR2 FRNRAP. The length of the CDR3 is 11 residues. CDR3 bases read: TGTGCTAGTGGCCGTCCAGATACG. This codes for CASGRPDT. The full CDR3 protein reads CASGRPDTQYF. Combining the CDR3 with reference TRBV12-5 and TRBJ2-3 gives the whole variable domain DARVTQTPRHKVTEMGQEVTMRCQPILGHNTVFWYRQTMMQGLELLAYFRNRAPLDDSGMPKDRFSAEMPDATLATLKIQPSEPRDSAVYFCASGRPDTQYFGPGTRLTVL.

This clone was recorded at least ten times. Read data end 3 residues before the CDR3 end; the end is taken from the germline J gene. The chain has TRBV10-1 and TRBJ2-7, with TRBD2 matching 7 bases. CDR1 WNHNN and CDR2 SYGVQD come from the germline V gene (reference sequence). CDR3 length equals 15 residues. Trimming removed 3 bases from V and 2 bases from J; junction bases left unmatched: 7. The CDR3 region is CASSELASGAYEQYF. The CDR3 bases that were read are TGCGCCAGCAGTGAATTGGCTAGCGGTGCCTACGAG.

This clone was picked up many times. The read terminates 3 residues before the CDR3 end, so the remaining end is supplied by the germline J gene. The rearrangement joins TRBV20-1 to TRBJ1-1; 7 nucleotides agree with TRBD1. Germline V gene lookup returns CDR1 DFQATT and CDR2 SNEGSKA (reference sequence). This CDR3 is 13 amino acids long. This chain's CDR3 is CSARGGTAGGAFF. The covered CDR3 bases are TGCAGTGCTAGAGGTGGGACAGCCGGCGGA.

This clone has at least ten counts. The read terminates 3 residues before the CDR3 end, so the remaining end is supplied by the germline J gene. The chain joins TRBV7-2 to TRBJ2-7; no firm D call. Deletions cut 2 bases from V and 3 bases from J, with 8 bases between. CDR3 length equals 13 residues. Germline lookup yields CDR1 SGHTA and CDR2 FQGNSA. CDR3 bases read: TGTGCCAGCAGCTTACCCTCGCGCTACGAG. This codes for CASSLPSRYE. The CDR3 in full is CASSLPSRYEQYF.

This clone was found many times. The CDR3 is cut off 3 residues early in the read; its end comes from the germline J gene. V is TRBV2 and J is TRBJ1-1, with a possible D match to TRBD1 (5 bases). This CDR3 is 15 amino acids long. Germline CDR1 reads SNHLY; CDR2 reads FYNNEI. Trimming took off 1 base at V and 1 base at J, with 10 bases between the two ends. The CDR3 loop is CASSEESRGNTEAFF. CDR3 DNA, as far as it was read: TGTGCCAGCAGTGAAGAAAGTAGGGGGAACACTGAA. Supplemented by reference TRBV2 and TRBJ1-1, the full variable domain reads EPEVTQTPSHQVTQMGQEVILRCVPISNHLYFYWYRQILGQKVEFLVSFYNNEISEKSEIFDDQFSVERPDGSNFTLKIRSTKLEDSAMYFCASSEESRGNTEAFFGQGTRLTVV.

This clone was observed at least ten times. The read falls 3 residues short of the CDR3 end, and the missing part is taken from the germline J gene. The chain couples TRBV29-1 to TRBJ1-5, with D tentatively TRBD1 (5 bases). Germline CDR1 is SQVTM and CDR2 is ANQGSEA. V dropped 4 bases and J dropped 3 bases, with 13 bases sitting between them. The CDR3 sequence is 14 residues long. Incomplete CDR3 DNA: TGCAGCGTTGCTTGGGGCAGGGACAATCAGCCC. Protein product: CSVAWGRDNQP. The CDR3 reads in full as CSVAWGRDNQPQHF.

Ten or more counts support this clone. The read stops 3 residues short of the end of the CDR3; the missing end is completed from the germline J gene. The chain is built from TRBV29-1 and TRBJ2-5; D remains unclear. From germline, CDR1 is SQVTM and CDR2 ANQGSEA. This CDR3 contains 14 residues. Trimming shortened V by 3 bases and J by 4 bases, and 15 bases separated the two germline ends. The CDR3 sequence is CSVESLAERETQYF. The DNA read from the CDR3 is TGCAGCGTTGAGAGTTTGGCAGAGCGAGAGACC.

There are many counts of this clone. The sequence runs out 3 residues before the end of the CDR3; the remainder is reconstructed from the germline J gene. V is TRBV6-2 or TRBV6-3 and J is TRBJ2-2, with TRBD2 matching over 7 bases. V lost 6 bases and J lost 1; bases outside the gene matches: 5. There are 15 residues in the CDR3. The germline CDR1 and CDR2 sequences are MNHEY and SVGEGT. CDR3 loop: CASSTLAGNTGELFF. The sequenced part of the CDR3 DNA is TGTGCCAGCAGCACTTTAGCGGGGAACACCGGGGAG.

This clone was counted at least ten times. The CDR3 end falls 3 residues outside the read, so it is completed with the germline J gene. The chain recombines TRBV20-1 with TRBJ1-2; 7 bases match TRBD1. Per the germline V gene, CDR1 is DFQATT and CDR2 is SNEGSKA (reference sequence). After removal of 1 base from V and 3 bases from J, the junction contained 5 bases not matched to a gene. The CDR3 is made up of 14 amino acids. CDR3: CSARVRQGDYGYTF. The CDR3 bases that were read are TGCAGTGCTAGAGTCAGACAGGGTGACTATGGC.

Ten or more counts support this clone. The read finishes 3 residues shy of the CDR3 end, and the germline J gene is used to complete it. V gene TRBV20-1 combines with J gene TRBJ2-1, with 11 bases lining up with TRBD2. The CDR3 length is 15 residues. Germline CDR1 reads DFQATT; CDR2 reads SNEGSKA (reference sequence). Losses at the gene ends were 0 bases for V and 9 bases for J; bases not matched to a gene: 7. CDR3 sequence: CSARDAIAGGGEQFF. The CDR3 DNA, read in part, is TGCAGTGCTAGAGATGCGATAGCGGGAGGGGGTGAG.

This clone was seen a handful of times. The missing CDR3 end, 3 residues past where the read stops, is filled in from the germline J gene. This rearrangement joins TRBV5-1 to TRBJ2-1; 8 bases line up with TRBD2. Germline V gives CDR1 SGHRS, CDR2 YFSETQ. CDR3 length equals 15 residues. The V segment lost 1 base and the J segment 4 bases; nucleotides outside the gene matches: 4. This CDR3 is CASSLFREGYNEQFF. The CDR3 bases that were read are TGCGCCAGCAGCTTGTTCCGGGAGGGGTACAATGAG.

This clone came up many times. The sequenced fragment ends 3 residues before the CDR3 boundary, so the rest is inferred from the germline J gene. The chain recombines TRBV4-2 with TRBJ1-2; TRBD1 is a possible D gene (6 bases). CDR3 length: 13 amino acids. Germline V gene data show CDR1 as LGHNA and CDR2 as YNFKEQ. Trimming stripped 4 bases from V and 6 bases from J, with 12 bases between. CDR3 region: CASSPHREDGYTF. The sequenced part of the CDR3 DNA is TGTGCCAGCAGCCCACACAGGGAGGATGGC.

This clone was counted at least ten times. The read halts 3 residues ahead of the CDR3 end, with the missing end drawn from the germline J gene. The V and J genes are TRBV18 and TRBJ1-2; 7 bases align to TRBD1. Trimming removed 3 bases from V and 5 bases from J; junction bases left unmatched: 3. CDR3 length: 13 amino acids. Germline V gene data show CDR1 as KGHSH and CDR2 as LQKENI. CDR3 residues: CASSPGTDYGYTF. The sequenced CDR3 bases are TGTGCCAGCTCACCCGGGACAGATTATGGC.

This clone was recorded many times. Sequencing ends 3 residues short of the CDR3 end; the germline J gene provides the rest. This chain uses TRBV5-1 with TRBJ1-4; D perhaps matches TRBD1 (6 bases). The V and J ends lost 4 bases and 0 bases respectively, with 13 bases between them. The germline V gene encodes CDR1 SGHRS and CDR2 YFSETQ. The length of the CDR3 is 16 residues. The CDR3 loop reads CASSPGHPATNEKLFF. CDR3 DNA (partial): TGCGCCAGCAGCCCGGGACATCCGGCAACTAATGAAAAA.

This clone was found many times. The CDR3 end is not reached by the read, which stops 3 residues before it; the germline J gene fills it in. The gene calls are TRBV15 and TRBJ1-4, with D perhaps TRBD1 (5 bases). Germline V gene sequence: CDR1 LNHNV, CDR2 YYDKDF (reference sequence). The length of the CDR3 is 14 residues. The V end was cut by 8 bases, the J end by 1 base, with 11 bases between. CDR3 region: CATRGEGTNEKLFF. Partial CDR3 DNA: TGTGCCACCCGAGGGGAGGGAACTAATGAAAAA.

This clone was counted at least ten times. The read falls 3 residues short of the CDR3 end, and the missing part is taken from the germline J gene. The chain has TRBV9 and TRBJ2-1; TRBD1 matches 7 bases. CDR1 and CDR2 from the germline V gene are SGDLS and YYNGEE. This CDR3 comprises 15 residues. Germline trimming cut 3 bases from V and 1 base from J; bases unmatched to any gene: 4. Here the CDR3 reads CASSATGDSYNEQFF. Incomplete CDR3 DNA: TGTGCCAGCAGCGCCACAGGGGATTCCTACAATGAG.

In its sample, this clone was seen many times. The read ends 3 residues shy of where the CDR3 ends; the end is completed using the germline J gene. The rearrangement links TRBV6-1 to TRBJ2-5; 7 nucleotides line up with TRBD1. This CDR3 is 13 amino acids long. Germline V gene sequence: CDR1 MNHNS, CDR2 SASEGT. V shed 4 bases, J shed 3 bases, and the junction held 2 bases outside the gene matches. CDR3 DNA (partial): TGTGCCAGCAGTGCTGGGACAGAAGAGACC. Translated: CASSAGTEET. The complete CDR3 sequence is CASSAGTEETQYF.

This clone was recorded many times. The read stops 3 residues short of the end of the CDR3; the missing end is completed from the germline J gene. The gene calls are TRBV18 and TRBJ2-1, with 10 nucleotides matching TRBD2. The V segment lost 6 bases and the J segment 4 bases; nucleotides outside the gene matches: 12. Germline lookup yields CDR1 KGHSH and CDR2 LQKENI. The CDR3 spans 17 residues. Here the CDR3 reads CASSPGLAGVTYNEQFF. The DNA read from the CDR3 is TGTGCCAGCTCCCCTGGCCTAGCGGGAGTTACATACAATGAG.

This clone was recorded many times. The read terminates 3 residues before the CDR3 end, so the remaining end is supplied by the germline J gene. This chain connects TRBV4-1 to TRBJ2-3; possible D gene TRBD1, 5 bases. The CDR3 length is 15 residues. V was pared by 2 bases and J by 2 bases, with 11 bases between. CDR1 and CDR2 from the germline V gene are MGHRA and YSYEKL. The part of the CDR3 DNA that was read is TGCGCCAGCAGCCAATCACAGGTGGACACAGATACG. Its protein product is CASSQSQVDTDT. The CDR3 as a whole reads CASSQSQVDTDTQYF.

In its sample, this clone was seen many times. The CDR3 end is not reached by the read, which stops 3 residues before it; the germline J gene fills it in. The J gene is TRBJ2-7, the V gene TRBV6-2 or TRBV6-3; D possibly corresponds to TRBD2 (6 bases). In germline, CDR1 is MNHEY, CDR2 SVGEGT. V was cut by 5 bases and J by 2 bases, with 13 bases left in between. The CDR3 contains 14 residues. CDR3 sequence: CASSPMGLTYEQYF. Partial CDR3 DNA: TGTGCCAGCAGTCCGATGGGACTCACCTACGAG.